A single sample is the source of the 12 T cell receptor beta chains below, sequenced in a study of cytomegalovirus exposure and HLA in healthy donors. TCRdb's table, derived via immunoSEQ multiplex PCR, lists solely in-frame clones and lacks some. The sample contains 210,000 or so clones, around nine tenths of which appear only once. The specimen sequenced was PBMCs. Source of these receptors: a woman under 30 in good health and CMV-seronegative.

The rearrangement uses TRBV7-8 and TRBJ1-5, with D perhaps TRBD1 (5 bases). V dropped 5 bases and J dropped 0 bases, with 11 bases sitting between them. The germline CDR1 and CDR2 sequences are SGHVS and FQNEAQ. The CDR3 sequence is 15 residues long. The CDR3: CASSLEGNSNQPQHF. CDR3 nucleotide sequence: TGTGCCAGCAGCCTAGAGGGGAATAGCAATCAGCCCCAGCATTTT.

The chain joins TRBV27 to TRBJ1-2; TRBD1 matches 8 bases. This CDR3 region has 13 residues. Germline V gene data show CDR1 as MNHEY and CDR2 as SMNVEV (reference sequence). V lost 5 bases to trimming and J lost 8 bases; unmatched junction nucleotides: 7. The CDR3 DNA follows: TGTGCCAGCAGTGACGGGACAGGTTTAGGCTACACCTTC. This codes for CASSDGTGLGYTF.

V usage is TRBV18 and J usage is TRBJ1-5, with a tentative D call TRBD1 (5 bases). The CDR3 is made up of 16 amino acids. V lost 4 bases and J 4 bases, leaving 17 bases between the germline ends. Germline V lookup: CDR1 KGHSH, CDR2 LQKENI. CDR3 region: CASSLQGQGFNQPQHF. The CDR3 nucleotides are TGTGCCAGCTCACTTCAGGGTCAGGGTTTTAATCAGCCCCAGCATTTT.

The chain is built from TRBV4-3 and TRBJ2-7, with D perhaps matching TRBD2 (5 bases). The CDR3 runs 15 residues. Looked up from germline, CDR1 is LGHNA and CDR2 is YSLEER. V lost 0 bases and J lost 0, with 9 bases in between. Here the CDR3 DNA reads TGCGCCAGCAGCCAAGACGGGATAAGCTCCTACGAGCAGTACTTC. It specifies CASSQDGISSYEQYF.

The chain employs TRBV27 and TRBJ2-5; D is perhaps TRBD1 (6 bases). CDR1 and CDR2 (germline): MNHEY, SMNVEV (reference sequence). CDR3 size: 14 residues. With 6 bases removed from V and 2 bases from J, the gap between germline ends came to 13 bases. CDR3 amino acids: CASSQSGTQETQYF. CDR3 DNA sequence: TGTGCCAGCAGCCAATCCGGGACACAAGAGACCCAGTACTTC.

The rearrangement joins TRBV29-1 to TRBJ2-5; 9 positions match TRBD2. This CDR3 contains 14 residues. The V gene's germline CDR1 is SQVTM and CDR2 ANQGSEA. V trimming: 6 bases; J trimming: 1 base; junction bases outside the gene matches: 6. CDR3 nucleotides: TGCAGCGTCCTTGGCGGGGGGGCCCAAGAGACCCAGTACTTC. Protein product: CSVLGGGAQETQYF.

The chain has TRBV5-1 and TRBJ2-3; the match to TRBD2 covers 7 bases. The V gene end was trimmed by 2 bases and the J gene end by 4 bases; junction bases not matched to a gene: 4. Germline CDR1 SGHRS, CDR2 YFSETQ. The CDR3 covers 14 residues. The CDR3 region has the DNA TGCGCCAGCAGCTTTCTAGCGGATGCAGATACGCAGTATTTT. Translating gives CASSFLADADTQYF.

This chain joins TRBV29-1 and TRBJ2-1, with 8 positions matching TRBD1. Germline CDR1 reads SQVTM; CDR2 reads ANQGSEA. The CDR3 length is 12 residues. The trim removed 7 bases at V and 9 bases at J, leaving 8 bases unmatched. The chain's CDR3 is CSGSDREGEQFF. CDR3 in DNA: TGCAGCGGGTCGGACAGGGAAGGTGAGCAGTTCTTC.

The chain is built from TRBV6-5 and TRBJ2-1; 7 nucleotides agree with TRBD1. With V trimmed by 0 bases and J by 10 bases, 3 bases remained unmatched. This CDR3 contains 13 residues. Germline CDR1 reads MNHEY; CDR2 reads SVGAGI. CDR3 nucleotide sequence: TGTGCCAGCAGTTACTCGATGGGACAGGAGCAGTTCTTC. Encoded protein: CASSYSMGQEQFF.

The rearrangement joins TRBV2 to TRBJ2-1; possible D gene TRBD2, 6 bases. This CDR3 is 14 amino acids long. V was shortened by 2 bases and J by 3 bases, with 8 bases between the two germline ends. Germline V gene sequence: CDR1 SNHLY, CDR2 FYNNEI. The CDR3 spells CASSERLVYNEQFF. As DNA, the CDR3 is TGTGCCAGCAGTGAAAGACTAGTCTACAATGAGCAGTTCTTC.

J is TRBJ1-5 and V is TRBV28, with 7 bases aligning to TRBD1. The V gene end was trimmed by 2 bases and the J gene end by 4 bases; junction bases not matched to a gene: 2. Looked up from germline, CDR1 is MDHEN and CDR2 is SYDVKM. The CDR3 consists of 14 residues. The CDR3 DNA sequence: TGTGCCAGCAGTTTACAACAGGGGAATCAGCCCCAGCATTTT. This encodes CASSLQQGNQPQHF. Looking up the rest from reference TRBV28 and TRBJ1-5 gives the full variable domain: DVKVTQSSRYLVKRTGEKVFLECVQDMDHENMFWYRQDPGLGLRLIYFSYDVKMKEKGDIPEGYSVSREKKERFSLILESASTNQTSMYLCASSLQQGNQPQHFGDGTRLSIL.

This clone was observed a handful of times. The chain employs TRBV6-5 and TRBJ1-1; D is possibly TRBD1 (6 bases). In germline, CDR1 is MNHEY, CDR2 SVGAGI. The ends were cut back, 6 bases at V and 7 bases at J, with 15 bases in the middle. This CDR3 region has 13 residues. In DNA form, the CDR3 reads TGTGCCAGCAGCCGGGACAACGGTAATGAAGCTTTCTTT. It encodes CASSRDNGNEAFF.